The 8 T cell receptor beta chains listed next were all sequenced from one sample in a study of T cell responses to AZD1222 COVID-19 vaccine. TCRdb's copy holds only in-frame clones and misses some; the assay was immunoSEQ multiplex PCR. This table has more than 110,000 clones, 85% to 90% appearing once. The sequenced sample was peripheral blood, obtained 28 days after the second AZD1222 dose. Receptors were obtained from an adult who received the AZD1222 COVID-19 vaccine.

This clone was counted between two and nine times. The chain is built from TRBV7-8 and TRBJ2-5; TRBD1 or TRBD2 may be the D gene (5 bases each). V dropped 5 bases and J dropped 2 bases, with 18 bases sitting between them. The CDR3 is 16 amino acids. The V gene's germline CDR1 is SGHVS and CDR2 FQNEAQ. The CDR3 DNA follows: TGTGCCAGCAGCCCCCCGGGGCAGGGAATTCAAGAGACCCAGTACTTC. This sequence encodes CASSPPGQGIQETQYF.

The chain recombines TRBV5-1 with TRBJ2-7, with D perhaps matching TRBD1 or TRBD2 (5 bases each). Germline V gene data show CDR1 as SGHRS and CDR2 as YFSETQ. V was pared by 2 bases and J by 0 bases, with 15 bases between. The CDR3 has 16 amino acids. The CDR3 protein is CASSFAGLGGSYEQYF. Here the CDR3 DNA reads TGCGCCAGCAGCTTTGCAGGGCTTGGGGGCTCCTACGAGCAGTACTTC.

The chain combines TRBV3-1 (or the pseudogene TRBV3-2) with TRBJ2-3, with a tentative D call TRBD2 (6 bases). CDR3 length: 14 amino acids. With 5 bases removed from V and 2 bases from J, the gap between germline ends came to 11 bases. CDR1 and CDR2 (germline): LGHDT, YNNKEL (reference sequence). In DNA, the CDR3 is TGTGCCAGCAGCTTGGAGGGAAACACAGATACGCAGTATTTT. Its protein product is CASSLEGNTDTQYF.

V is TRBV7-8 and J is TRBJ2-5; 9 nucleotides line up with TRBD1. CDR3 length equals 14 residues. CDR1 SGHVS and CDR2 FQNEAQ come from the germline V gene. The V segment lost 5 bases and the J segment 5 bases; nucleotides outside the gene matches: 6. CDR3 bases: TGTGCCAGCAGCATGGGGGGGACAGGGGAGACCCAGTACTTC. It is translated as CASSMGGTGETQYF.

The chain joins TRBV6-5 to TRBJ1-1; no clear D. The length of the CDR3 is 14 residues. Germline CDR1 and CDR2: MNHEY and SVGAGI. V lost 0 bases and J 3 bases, leaving 8 bases between the germline ends. In nucleotides, the CDR3 is TGTGCCAGCAGTTACTCGTATATAGACACTGAAGCTTTCTTT. Translated, it gives CASSYSYIDTEAFF.

The rearrangement links TRBV20-1 to TRBJ1-4, with 7 bases aligning to TRBD1. The germline V gene encodes CDR1 DFQATT and CDR2 SNEGSKA (reference sequence). The CDR3 extends over 11 amino acids. Germline trimming cut 5 bases from V and 14 bases from J; bases unmatched to any gene: 8. The CDR3 sequence is CSASDRVGLFF. In DNA form, the CDR3 reads TGCAGTGCTTCCGACAGGGTTGGGCTGTTTTTT.

The rearrangement joins TRBV7-3 to TRBJ2-3, with D unclear. The CDR3 spans 14 residues. Trimming took off 5 bases at V and 0 bases at J, with 9 bases between the two ends. In germline, CDR1 is SGHTA, CDR2 FQGTGA. CDR3 amino acids: CASSRLASTDTQYF. CDR3 nucleotides: TGTGCCAGCAGCCGACTGGCTAGCACAGATACGCAGTATTTT.

The chain is built from TRBV28 and TRBJ1-1, with a possible D match to TRBD1 (5 bases). The CDR3 has 16 residues. Germline V gene sequence: CDR1 MDHEN, CDR2 SYDVKM. The germline V and J ends were trimmed by 4 bases and 3 bases, with 18 bases remaining between them. The CDR3: CASSYKYQGKDTEAFF. DNA for the CDR3: TGTGCCAGCAGTTACAAGTATCAGGGAAAAGACACTGAAGCTTTCTTT.